The clone carrying this T cell receptor beta chain was seen only a few times. Its antigen remains unknown. The same CDR3 arises from other DNA sequences in this sample as well. TCRdb's copy holds only in-frame clones and misses some; the assay was immunoSEQ multiplex PCR. The sample contains 25,000 to 30,000 clones, 76% of which appear only once. These data come from a study of CD4 T cells in relation to SARS-CoV-2 and coronaviruses. Regarding the study as a whole: In 55% to 75% of donors, memory CD4+ clonotypes crossrecognized SARS-CoV-2 and at least one common cold coronavirus spike.

Unexposed donor CD4+ T cells date from about 2011-2018, before the COVID-19 pandemic. Isolation of CD4+ T cells took place after roughly nine days in culture. The clonotype comes from a human donor in good health. Specimen: CD4+ T cells from PBMCs, cultured in vitro.

CDR3 loop: CASSFRNTEAFF. The CDR3 coding sequence is TGTGCCAGCAGTTTTAGAAACACTGAAGCTTTCTTT. The chain uses TRBV12-3 or TRBV12-4 and TRBJ1-1; D ambiguous. Trimming shortened V by 3 bases and J by 2 bases, and 4 bases separated the two germline ends. The CDR3 is 12 amino acids.